Sequencing of this T cell receptor (beta chain) was carried out in a study of T cell responses to AZD1222 COVID-19 vaccine. Notes on the study in general: Targeting of unmutated variant regions was reportedly seen in nearly half of spike-specific TCRs. Spike-specific TCR breadth and depth were elevated following two AZD1222 doses. Across the whole spike, CD4 TCRs peaked at regions 160-218 and 743-854. Only a handful of AZD1222 recipients, about six in all, had baseline seropositivity.

Deletions cut 0 bases from V and 9 bases from J, with 14 bases between. The germline V gene encodes CDR1 PRHDT and CDR2 FYEKMQ (reference sequence). The CDR3 loop spans 14 amino acids. With respect to this clone: The antigen remains unidentified.

Produced via immunoSEQ multiplex PCR; TCRdb's table is partial and in-frame only. The sample contains 120,000 or so clones, approximately 88% of which appear only once. The chain links TRBV13 to TRBJ1-1; maybe TRBD1 (6 bases). The origin of this receptor is an adult in good health. Sequencing used peripheral blood, obtained on day 0 of MenACWY control vaccination. The CDR3 sequence is CASSLGQGSLKAFF. The CDR3 coding sequence is TGTGCCAGCAGCTTAGGGCAGGGGAGCCTAAAAGCTTTCTTT.